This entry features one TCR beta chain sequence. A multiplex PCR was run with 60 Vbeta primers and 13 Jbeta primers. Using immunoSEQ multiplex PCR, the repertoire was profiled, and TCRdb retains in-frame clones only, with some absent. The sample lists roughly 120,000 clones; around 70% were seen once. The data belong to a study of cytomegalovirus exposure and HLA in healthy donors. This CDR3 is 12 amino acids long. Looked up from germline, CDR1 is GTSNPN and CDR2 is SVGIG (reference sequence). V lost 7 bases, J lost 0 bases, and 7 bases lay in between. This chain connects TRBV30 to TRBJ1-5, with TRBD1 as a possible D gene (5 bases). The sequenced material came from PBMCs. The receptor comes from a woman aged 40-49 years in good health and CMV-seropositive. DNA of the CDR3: TGTGCCTACAGGCTTAGCAATCAGCCCCAGCATTTT. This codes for CAYRLSNQPQHF. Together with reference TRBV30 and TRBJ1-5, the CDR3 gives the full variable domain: SQTIHQWPATLVQPVGSPLSLECTVEGTSNPNLYWYRQAAGRGLQLLFYSVGIGQISSEVPQNLSASRPQDRQFILSSKKLLLSDSGFYLCAYRLSNQPQHFGDGTRLSIL.